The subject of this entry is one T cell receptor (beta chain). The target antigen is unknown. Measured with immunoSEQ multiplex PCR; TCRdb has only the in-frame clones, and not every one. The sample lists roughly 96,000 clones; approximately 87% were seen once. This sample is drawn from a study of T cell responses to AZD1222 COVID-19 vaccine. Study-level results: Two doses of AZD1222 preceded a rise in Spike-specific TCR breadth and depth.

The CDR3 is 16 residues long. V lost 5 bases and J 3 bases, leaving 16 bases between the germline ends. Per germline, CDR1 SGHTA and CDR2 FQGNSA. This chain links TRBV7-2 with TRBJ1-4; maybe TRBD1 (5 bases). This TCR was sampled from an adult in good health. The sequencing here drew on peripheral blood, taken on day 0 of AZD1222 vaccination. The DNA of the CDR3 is TGTGCCAGCAGCCTCCGGGACTTCACAGCTAATGAAAAACTGTTTTTT. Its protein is CASSLRDFTANEKLFF. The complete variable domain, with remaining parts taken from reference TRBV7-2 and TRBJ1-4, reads GAGVSQSPSNKVTEKGKDVELRCDPISGHTALYWYRQSLGQGLEFLIYFQGNSAPDKSGLPSDRFSAERTGGSVSTLTIQRTQQEDSAVYLCASSLRDFTANEKLFFGSGTQLSVL.